This T cell receptor beta chain was sequenced during a study of control samples from healthy donors and cancer patients. This CDR3 has 12 amino acids. V was trimmed by 1 base and J by 12 bases, leaving 12 bases between them. CDR1 and CDR2 from the germline V gene are SEHNR and FQNEAQ (reference sequence). Method: immunoSEQ multiplex PCR; TCRdb's copy keeps in-frame clones and lacks some. The sample lists 100,000 to 150,000 clones; roughly 92% were seen once. The sequencing input was PBMCs. The chain combines TRBV7-9 with TRBJ1-2, with D perhaps TRBD1 (5 bases). This receptor was taken from a man older than 75 with head and neck cancer. The DNA of the CDR3 is TGTGCCAGCAGCTTAGGCCCGCGGGGCCACACCTTC. This sequence encodes CASSLGPRGHTF. The whole variable domain, filled in from reference TRBV7-9 and TRBJ1-2, reads DTGVSQNPRHKITKRGQNVTFRCDPISEHNRLYWYRQTLGQGPEFLTYFQNEAQLEKSRLLSDRFSAERPKGSFSTLEIQRTEQGDSAMYLCASSLGPRGHTFGSGTRLTVV.